This passage covers 26 T cell receptor beta chains from one sample sequenced in a study of blood T cell repertoires in COVID-19. Using immunoSEQ multiplex PCR, the repertoire was profiled, and TCRdb retains in-frame clones only, with some absent. The sample holds hundreds of thousands of clones, 82% seen once. Sequenced sample: peripheral blood. Every receptor here comes from a woman aged 55-69 years with active or convalescent COVID-19.

In DNA form, the CDR3 reads TGTGCCAGCAGCTCGGGACTAGCGAAGACAGATACGCAGTATTTT. This sequence encodes CASSSGLAKTDTQYF. The chain is built from TRBV7-9 and TRBJ2-3, with 10 bases lining up with TRBD2. Germline trimming cut 4 bases from V and 3 bases from J; bases unmatched to any gene: 4. The CDR3 runs to 15 residues. Germline V lookup: CDR1 SEHNR, CDR2 FQNEAQ (reference sequence). The full variable domain, completed using reference TRBV7-9 and TRBJ2-3, is DTGVSQNPRHKITKRGQNVTFRCDPISEHNRLYWYRQTLGQGPEFLTYFQNEAQLEKSRLLSDRFSAERPKGSFSTLEIQRTEQGDSAMYLCASSSGLAKTDTQYFGPGTRLTVL.

V and J are TRBV7-6 and TRBJ1-1; possibly TRBD1 for D (5 bases). Germline V gene sequence: CDR1 SGHVS, CDR2 FNYEAQ. Trimming left V 5 bases short and J 6 bases short, with 16 bases between. CDR3 length equals 14 residues. The CDR3 sequence is CASSPGGRVSEAFF. CDR3 bases: TGTGCCAGCAGCCCTGGTGGCAGGGTTTCTGAAGCTTTCTTT.

The gene calls are TRBV4-1 and TRBJ2-3; TRBD1 matches 7 bases. CDR3 length equals 17 residues. The junction had 11 bases not matched to a gene; V was cut back by 1 base and J by 4 bases. Per germline, CDR1 MGHRA and CDR2 YSYEKL. CDR3 amino acids: CASSQAGTAPGADTQYF. The CDR3 nucleotides read TGCGCCAGCAGCCAAGCAGGGACAGCCCCAGGGGCAGATACGCAGTATTTT.

The CDR3 spells CASPVPSCVGNTIYF. In DNA form, the CDR3 reads TGTGCCAGCCCGGTCCCCTCATGCGTCGGAAACACCATATATTTT. V is TRBV11-3 and J is TRBJ1-3; D remains ambiguous. This CDR3 contains 15 residues. Germline V gene sequence: CDR1 SGHNT, CDR2 YENEEA. The V gene lost 8 bases and the J gene lost 4 bases, with 18 bases spanning the gap.

The gene calls are TRBV19 and TRBJ2-5, with 11 bases lining up with TRBD2. This CDR3 spans 17 amino acids. The ends lost 4 bases at V and 0 bases at J; junction bases unmatched: 7. Germline V gene data show CDR1 as LNHDA and CDR2 as SQIVND (reference sequence). The CDR3 sequence: CASSRTSGGTYQETQYF. The CDR3 nucleotides read TGTGCCAGTAGTAGAACTAGCGGGGGAACCTACCAAGAGACCCAGTACTTC.

The chain employs TRBV7-3 and TRBJ2-1; D is perhaps TRBD2 (5 bases). This CDR3 contains 12 residues. Germline assignment: CDR1 SGHTA and CDR2 FQGTGA. V lost 5 bases and J lost 6, with 8 bases in between. CDR3 in amino acids: CASSLTSNEQFF. The CDR3 coding sequence is TGTGCCAGCAGCCTTACTAGCAATGAGCAGTTCTTC. Complete variable domain (other parts from reference TRBV7-3 and TRBJ2-1): GAGVSQTPSNKVTEKGKYVELRCDPISGHTALYWYRQSLGQGPEFLIYFQGTGAADDSGLPNDRFFAVRPEGSVSTLKIQRTERGDSAVYLCASSLTSNEQFFGPGTRLTVL.

This clone was picked up one time. The gene calls are TRBV28 and TRBJ1-1; TRBD1 agrees at 9 bases. The V and J ends lost 5 bases and 10 bases, in that order; junction bases with no gene match: 11. The CDR3 spans 14 residues. Per germline, CDR1 MDHEN and CDR2 SYDVKM. The CDR3 DNA sequence: TGTGCCAGCAGTCCCCGACAGGGGGGCTATTCAGCTTTCTTT. It specifies CASSPRQGGYSAFF.

Here the CDR3 DNA reads TGTGCCAGCAGCATAACAGGGTATCAGCCCCAGCATTTT. Translation gives CASSITGYQPQHF. The chain links TRBV6-5 to TRBJ1-5; weak D call: TRBD1 (6 bases). Trimming removed 6 bases from V and 5 bases from J, with 11 bases in between. Germline V CDR1 and CDR2: MNHEY, SVGAGI. The CDR3 extends over 13 amino acids.

The rearrangement links TRBV5-1 to TRBJ2-1, with a tentative D call TRBD1 (6 bases). The CDR3 runs 16 residues. Between the trimmed V and J ends, which lost 0 bases and 4 bases, there was a span of 14 bases. Per the germline V gene, CDR1 is SGHRS and CDR2 is YFSETQ. The CDR3 here is CASSLDWGRRYNEQFF. The CDR3 DNA reads as TGCGCCAGCAGCTTGGACTGGGGGCGGAGGTACAATGAGCAGTTCTTC.

The chain uses TRBV3-1 (or the pseudogene TRBV3-2) and TRBJ2-1; D unclear. Between the trimmed V and J ends, which lost 2 bases and 6 bases, there was a span of 11 bases. The CDR3 consists of 14 residues. Germline V lookup: CDR1 LGHDT, CDR2 YNNKEL (reference sequence). The CDR3 sequence is CASSQSTNFNEQFF. The CDR3 DNA follows: TGTGCCAGCAGCCAAAGTACGAACTTCAATGAGCAGTTCTTC.

This clone appeared a single time. This chain uses TRBV5-6 with TRBJ2-7; D is perhaps TRBD2 (6 bases). Between the trimmed V and J ends, which lost 4 bases and 2 bases, there was a span of 19 bases. The CDR3 is 16 amino acids. Germline CDR1 reads SGHDT; CDR2 reads YYEEEE. In nucleotides, the CDR3 is TGTGCCAGCAGCCATCCCCGCCGGGGAGGACCCTACGAGCAGTACTTC. Amino acids: CASSHPRRGGPYEQYF.

The J gene is TRBJ2-3, the V gene TRBV29-1; 7 bases align to TRBD1. Per the germline V gene, CDR1 is SQVTM and CDR2 is ANQGSEA. CDR3 length: 13 residues. The J segment lost 3 bases and the V segment lost 7 bases, leaving 7 bases of the junction unmatched. The CDR3 bases are TGCAGCGCCGAGGGACAGCGGACAGATACGCAGTATTTT. Translation gives CSAEGQRTDTQYF.

The CDR3 is CASSDPWTGLAAFF. Here the CDR3 DNA reads TGTGCCAGCAGTGACCCCTGGACAGGGCTGGCAGCTTTCTTT. The rearrangement uses TRBV2 and TRBJ1-1; 8 nucleotides match TRBD1. The CDR3 runs 14 residues. The ends lost 3 bases at V and 10 bases at J; junction bases unmatched: 10. Germline lookup yields CDR1 SNHLY and CDR2 FYNNEI. Variable domain in full (rest from reference TRBV2 and TRBJ1-1): EPEVTQTPSHQVTQMGQEVILRCVPISNHLYFYWYRQILGQKVEFLVSFYNNEISEKSEIFDDQFSVERPDGSNFTLKIRSTKLEDSAMYFCASSDPWTGLAAFFGQGTRLTVV.

The V and J genes are TRBV19 and TRBJ2-3; TRBD2 aligns across 9 bases. V shed 7 bases, J shed 2 bases, and the junction held 7 bases outside the gene matches. Germline V gives CDR1 LNHDA, CDR2 SQIVND (reference sequence). This CDR3 comprises 15 residues. This CDR3 reads CASTPTSGPTDTQYF. For the CDR3, the DNA is TGTGCCAGTACTCCGACTAGCGGCCCCACAGATACGCAGTATTTT.

The chain is built from TRBV30 and TRBJ1-1; the match to TRBD1 covers 7 bases. This CDR3 is 16 amino acids long. The J segment lost 0 bases and the V segment lost 0 bases, leaving 7 bases of the junction unmatched. The V gene's germline CDR1 is GTSNPN and CDR2 SVGIG (reference sequence). Here the CDR3 reads CAWSVGQRGLNTEAFF. The CDR3 region has the DNA TGTGCCTGGAGTGTGGGACAGAGGGGGTTGAACACTGAAGCTTTCTTT.

This chain links TRBV6-5 with TRBJ1-4; D is undetermined. Looked up from germline, CDR1 is MNHEY and CDR2 is SVGAGI. V dropped 8 bases and J dropped 7 bases, with 17 bases sitting between them. The length of the CDR3 is 14 residues. CDR3 protein: CASGPGRAAEKLFF. CDR3 coding DNA: TGTGCCAGCGGCCCGGGAAGGGCGGCTGAAAAACTGTTTTTT.

This chain uses TRBV12-2 with TRBJ1-2; TRBD1 is the table's D call and was not checked against the DNA. TRBV12-2 is designated a pseudogene. The CDR3 is 15 residues long. The CDR3 nucleotides are TGTGCAAGTCGTTACGGGGGACAGGGGTTTTATGGCTACACCTTC. As protein: CASRYGGQGFYGYTF.

The gene calls are TRBV5-1 and TRBJ2-3, with D unclear. The CDR3 runs to 16 residues. Germline CDR1 SGHRS, CDR2 YFSETQ. Between the trimmed V and J ends, which lost 2 bases and 10 bases, there was a span of 23 bases. The DNA for the CDR3 is TGCGCCAGCAGCTTCCTAAAACTTGAAATACTTTCGGCGCAGTATTTT. Protein: CASSFLKLEILSAQYF.

The V gene is TRBV5-4, the J gene TRBJ1-2; possible D gene TRBD1, 6 bases. This CDR3 region has 14 residues. CDR1 and CDR2 (germline): SGHNT, YYREEE (reference sequence). V shed 2 bases and J shed 8 bases, with 16 bases lying between them. CDR3 in amino acids: CASSLAGAQAGYTF. DNA of the CDR3: TGTGCCAGCAGCTTAGCGGGGGCGCAAGCCGGCTACACCTTC.

To note about this clone: Other nucleotide sequences in the sample specify the same CDR3. The J gene is TRBJ2-7, the V gene TRBV12-3 or TRBV12-4; tentative D call: TRBD1 (5 bases). V was clipped by 2 bases and J by 6 bases, with 11 bases between them. There are 13 residues in the CDR3. CDR3 sequence: CASSLQGRGEQYF. CDR3 bases: TGTGCCAGCAGTTTACAGGGAAGGGGCGAGCAGTACTTC.

This chain joins TRBV9 and TRBJ2-1; possible D gene TRBD2, 6 bases. This CDR3 contains 15 residues. Germline V gene data show CDR1 as SGDLS and CDR2 as YYNGEE. V was cut by 4 bases and J by 3 bases, with 14 bases left in between. CDR3 protein: CASSPGGSGYNEQFF. CDR3 coding DNA: TGTGCCAGCAGCCCCGGCGGTAGCGGCTACAATGAGCAGTTCTTC.

V is TRBV3-1 (or the pseudogene TRBV3-2) and J is TRBJ1-6; the D is unclear. V gave up 4 bases and J gave up 3 bases, with 10 bases separating them. In germline, CDR1 is LGHDT, CDR2 YNNKEL (reference sequence). There are 15 residues in the CDR3. CDR3 coding DNA: TGTGCCAGCAGCCCAACCGGGAACTATAATTCACCCCTCCACTTT. Amino acid sequence: CASSPTGNYNSPLHF.

The chain links TRBV6-5 to TRBJ1-5; D is undetermined. The CDR3 totals 15 residues. V gave up 0 bases and J gave up 4 bases, with 10 bases separating them. Germline CDR1 is MNHEY and CDR2 is SVGAGI. DNA for the CDR3: TGTGCCAGCAGTTACTCGGCGGCCCTAAATCAGCCCCAGCATTTT. This encodes CASSYSAALNQPQHF.

The sample holds one count of this clone. The chain combines TRBV19 with TRBJ2-4, with 7 bases aligning to TRBD1. The J segment lost 0 bases and the V segment lost 5 bases, leaving 7 bases of the junction unmatched. Germline V gives CDR1 LNHDA, CDR2 SQIVND (reference sequence). The CDR3 is 16 amino acids. CDR3 sequence: CASSSTGELAKNIQYF. DNA for the CDR3: TGTGCCAGTAGTTCAACAGGGGAACTAGCCAAAAACATTCAGTACTTC.

The genes are TRBV6-6 and TRBJ1-5; no reliable D call. The CDR3 loop spans 16 amino acids. Trimming took off 6 bases at V and 3 bases at J, with 18 bases between the two ends. In germline, CDR1 is MNHNY, CDR2 SVGAGI (reference sequence). The CDR3 sequence is CASSSWEGSPNQPQHF. The CDR3 DNA reads as TGTGCCAGCAGCTCATGGGAGGGAAGCCCCAATCAGCCCCAGCATTTT.

Remarks on this clone: One junction end does not reproduce the germline sequence, and a read error may be involved. The chain couples TRBV5-6 to TRBJ2-3; TRBD2 matches at 9 bases. Per germline, CDR1 SGHDT and CDR2 YYEEEE. CDR3 size: 16 residues. The CDR3 loop reads CASSLFKGTSIDTQYF. The CDR3 nucleotides read TGTGCCAGCAGCTTGTTCAAAGGGACTAGCATAGATACGCAGTATTTT.